This entry lists 25 T cell receptor beta chains sequenced from one sample in a study of persistence of HIV-infected CD4 T cells. Their cognate antigens are unknown. Cells were stimulated nonspecifically with anti-CD3/anti-CD28 magnetic beads. Responding CD4+ T cells were sorted by upregulation of both CD40 ligand and CD69. This was the immunoSEQ version 4 assay in survey mode. Sequencing was performed with immunoSEQ multiplex PCR; in TCRdb, only in-frame clones are kept and a portion is missing. Altogether roughly 43,000 clones are present, 80% to 90% being singletons, with the ten largest covering just over 1%. The sequencing here drew on CD4+ T cells sorted from PBMCs after approximately 20-hour stimulation, taken from a patient who received antiretroviral therapy. These receptors were collected from an adult man with HIV who was CMV-seropositive.

This chain uses TRBV7-8 with TRBJ2-7; either TRBD1 or TRBD2 may supply D (5 bases each). The V end lost 3 bases, the J end lost 6 bases, and 15 bases lay between the germline ends. Germline V gene lookup returns CDR1 SGHVS and CDR2 FQNEAQ. The CDR3 sequence is 14 residues long. This CDR3 reads CASSFGPAGTEQYF. Written as DNA, the CDR3 is TGTGCCAGCAGCTTTGGTCCGGCAGGGACCGAGCAGTACTTC.

The genes are TRBV5-1 and TRBJ1-2; D is perhaps TRBD1 (6 bases). There are 13 residues in the CDR3. The ends were cut back, 4 bases at V and 4 bases at J, with 11 bases in the middle. Germline CDR1 is SGHRS and CDR2 is YFSETQ. CDR3 residues: CASSADSLYGYTF. For the CDR3, the DNA is TGCGCCAGCAGCGCGGACAGCCTCTATGGCTACACCTTC.

V is TRBV28 and J is TRBJ1-5, with D possibly matching TRBD1 (5 bases). Germline V gene sequence: CDR1 MDHEN, CDR2 SYDVKM. Trimming removed 7 bases at V and 9 bases at J, with 25 bases between. The CDR3 has 16 amino acids. DNA for the CDR3: TGTGCCAGCACTCCCTCGTGGGGGGAGTCCGTTGGGCCCCAGCATTTT. Protein product: CASTPSWGESVGPQHF.

The chain links TRBV10-2 to TRBJ1-1; D is possibly TRBD1 (5 bases). Per the germline V gene, CDR1 is WSHSY and CDR2 is SAAADI. CDR3 length equals 12 residues. Trimming stripped 10 bases from V and 7 bases from J, with 16 bases between. CDR3 loop: CATRGPVDEAFF. CDR3 coding DNA: TGCGCCACGAGGGGACCGGTGGATGAAGCTTTCTTT.

V and J are TRBV6-5 and TRBJ2-7; D unclear. The ends were cut back, 0 bases at V and 6 bases at J, with 9 bases in the middle. CDR1 and CDR2 from the germline V gene are MNHEY and SVGAGI. This CDR3 comprises 13 residues. CDR3 sequence: CASSYSGSSEQYF. CDR3 nucleotides: TGTGCCAGCAGTTACTCGGGGTCTAGCGAGCAGTACTTC.

The rearrangement links TRBV9 to TRBJ2-3; TRBD1 aligns across 8 bases. The ends lost 3 bases at V and 3 bases at J; junction bases unmatched: 6. CDR1 is SGDLS, CDR2 YYNGEE, per germline. CDR3 length equals 15 residues. As DNA, the CDR3 is TGTGCCAGCAGCGCATCACAGGGGGTAACAGATACGCAGTATTTT. Its translation is CASSASQGVTDTQYF.

The J gene is TRBJ1-2, the V gene TRBV28; weak D call: TRBD1 (6 bases). The V and J ends lost 3 bases and 4 bases respectively, with 15 bases between them. The CDR3 has 15 amino acids. In germline, CDR1 is MDHEN, CDR2 SYDVKM. CDR3 sequence (DNA): TGTGCCAGCAGTTTTACAGGGTCAGGAGGCTATGGCTACACCTTC. Protein: CASSFTGSGGYGYTF.

The DNA of the CDR3 is TGTGCCAGTAGTATAGGTACGGGGAGAGGAGCCAAAAACATTCAGTACTTC. Its translation is CASSIGTGRGAKNIQYF. V and J are TRBV19 and TRBJ2-4, with D possibly matching TRBD2 (5 bases). Germline lookup yields CDR1 LNHDA and CDR2 SQIVND (reference sequence). The CDR3 totals 17 residues. V shed 1 base and J shed 0 bases, with 13 bases lying between them.

V usage is TRBV18 and J usage is TRBJ2-1; D is perhaps TRBD1 (6 bases). CDR3 size: 16 residues. Trimming removed 4 bases at V and 3 bases at J, with 16 bases between. In germline, CDR1 is KGHSH, CDR2 LQKENI. CDR3 sequence reads: CASSHEDSTIYNEQFF. The CDR3 DNA reads TGTGCCAGCTCACACGAGGACAGCACGATCTACAATGAGCAGTTCTTC.

CDR3 DNA sequence: TGTGCCAGCAGCCCCCGGGGCCTGAACACTGAAGCTTTCTTT. It encodes CASSPRGLNTEAFF. This chain uses TRBV9 with TRBJ1-1; D might be TRBD1 (5 bases). CDR3 length equals 14 residues. Trimming took 4 bases from V and 0 from J, leaving 10 bases between them. Germline V lookup: CDR1 SGDLS, CDR2 YYNGEE.

The V call is TRBV5-1, the J call TRBJ1-4, with 8 bases matching TRBD1. This CDR3 comprises 16 residues. Per the germline V gene, CDR1 is SGHRS and CDR2 is YFSETQ. Trimming removed 3 bases from V and 4 bases from J; junction bases left unmatched: 8. CDR3 residues: CASSWGTGGSNEKLFF. As DNA, the CDR3 is TGCGCCAGCAGCTGGGGAACAGGGGGTAGTAATGAAAAACTGTTTTTT.

This chain uses TRBV3-1 (or the pseudogene TRBV3-2) with TRBJ2-2, with no clear D. Germline values: CDR1 LGHDT, CDR2 YNNKEL (reference sequence). The CDR3 contains 12 residues. Trimming removed 4 bases at V and 5 bases at J, with 5 bases between. The CDR3 loop reads CASSLQTGELFF. DNA of the CDR3: TGTGCCAGCAGCCTACAAACCGGGGAGCTGTTTTTT.

The chain uses TRBV10-2 and TRBJ1-5; D gene unclear. The CDR3 length is 14 residues. Germline CDR1 WSHSY, CDR2 SAAADI. Trimming shortened V by 0 bases and J by 5 bases, and 8 bases separated the two germline ends. The CDR3 coding sequence is TGCGCCAGCAGTGAGTCCCGGCGGGATCAGCCCCAGCATTTT. Translation gives CASSESRRDQPQHF.

V and J are TRBV2 and TRBJ1-1, with 9 nucleotides matching TRBD1. The CDR3 totals 13 residues. The germline gives CDR1 SNHLY, CDR2 FYNNEI. Losses at the gene ends were 6 bases for V and 6 bases for J; bases not matched to a gene: 5. As DNA, the CDR3 is TGTGCCAGCAGCCTACAGGGGGCTGCTGAAGCTTTCTTT. As protein: CASSLQGAAEAFF.

On this clone itself: The same CDR3 can be traced to other DNA sequences in this sample. The chain couples TRBV12-3 or TRBV12-4 to TRBJ2-7; TRBD1 might be the D (6 bases). The length of the CDR3 is 12 residues. V shed 4 bases and J shed 5 bases, with 9 bases lying between them. CDR3 region: CASSSGVDEQYF. The CDR3 nucleotides read TGTGCCAGCAGTTCAGGGGTGGACGAGCAGTACTTC.

The chain employs TRBV27 and TRBJ2-1, with TRBD1 identical over 9 bases. Trimming took 10 bases from V and 9 from J; bases not matched to a gene: 10. The germline V gene encodes CDR1 MNHEY and CDR2 SMNVEV (reference sequence). This CDR3 is built from 13 residues. CDR3 in DNA: TGTGCCACCAGGGACAGGGTTTTTGGTGAGCAGTTCTTC. This sequence encodes CATRDRVFGEQFF.

This chain links TRBV10-1 with TRBJ2-3; D may be TRBD1 (6 bases). Germline CDR1 WNHNN, CDR2 SYGVQD (reference sequence). Trimming pared 4 bases from V and 5 bases from J, leaving 16 bases between. The CDR3 loop spans 15 amino acids. This chain's CDR3 is CASSGAAGDQDTQYF. As DNA, the CDR3 is TGCGCCAGCAGTGGAGCGGCAGGGGACCAAGATACGCAGTATTTT.

The chain has TRBV6-2 or TRBV6-3 and TRBJ2-2; no firm D call. The germline CDR1 and CDR2 sequences are MNHEY and SVGEGT. CDR3 size: 18 residues. Trimming cost V 3 bases and J 0 bases, with 17 bases left between them. The CDR3 is CASSYSSMIRANTGELFF. The CDR3, as DNA: TGTGCCAGCAGTTATTCTTCCATGATTAGAGCGAACACCGGGGAGCTGTTTTTT.

CDR3 residues: CASSPFDRGQYYGYTF. Written as DNA, the CDR3 is TGTGCCAGCTCACCCTTTGACAGGGGGCAATACTATGGCTACACCTTC. The chain links TRBV18 to TRBJ1-2; 10 bases align to TRBD1. Germline trimming cut 3 bases from V and 3 bases from J; bases unmatched to any gene: 7. The germline V gene encodes CDR1 KGHSH and CDR2 LQKENI. The CDR3 covers 16 residues.

The V call is TRBV6-6, the J call TRBJ2-2, with 14 positions matching TRBD2. V gave up 5 bases and J gave up 2 bases; unmatched junction bases: 4. Germline V lookup: CDR1 MNHNY, CDR2 SVGAGI (reference sequence). This CDR3 region has 17 residues. The CDR3 nucleotides read TGTGCCAGCAGTCCTGGACTAGCGGGGGGAAACACCGGGGAGCTGTTTTTT. This encodes CASSPGLAGGNTGELFF.

This chain links TRBV24-1 with TRBJ2-4; tentatively, D is TRBD1 (5 bases). Germline V gives CDR1 KGHDR, CDR2 SFDVKD. The ends were cut back, 4 bases at V and 1 base at J, with 10 bases in the middle. This CDR3 is built from 15 residues. The CDR3 sequence is CATSEKGSAKNIQYF. The CDR3, as DNA: TGTGCCACCAGTGAAAAGGGGTCGGCCAAAAACATTCAGTACTTC.

The chain recombines TRBV15 with TRBJ2-2, with D uncertain. The CDR3 runs to 15 residues. Between the trimmed V and J ends, which lost 7 bases and 4 bases, there was a span of 16 bases. Germline CDR1 is LNHNV and CDR2 is YYDKDF (reference sequence). The CDR3 sequence is CATTRSVRATGELFF. Written as DNA, the CDR3 is TGTGCCACCACCCGGAGCGTACGGGCCACCGGGGAGCTGTTTTTT. Together with reference TRBV15 and TRBJ2-2, the CDR3 gives the full variable domain: DAMVIQNPRYQVTQFGKPVTLSCSQTLNHNVMYWYQQKSSQAPKLLFHYYDKDFNNEADTPDNFQSRRPNTSFCFLDIRSPGLGDTAMYLCATTRSVRATGELFFGEGSRLTVL.

The chain couples TRBV3-1 (or the pseudogene TRBV3-2) to TRBJ2-2, with D possibly matching TRBD1 (5 bases). The CDR3 length is 14 residues. V was cut by 3 bases and J by 3 bases, with 8 bases left in between. From germline, CDR1 is LGHDT and CDR2 YNNKEL (reference sequence). CDR3 sequence: CASSQQGHTGELFF. The DNA of the CDR3 is TGTGCCAGCAGCCAGCAGGGTCACACCGGGGAGCTGTTTTTT.

This clone has only one observation. The CDR3 is CASSWTGLSGNTIYF. DNA for the CDR3: TGTGCCAGCAGCTGGACAGGGCTTTCTGGAAACACCATATATTTT. The chain couples TRBV7-9 to TRBJ1-3; 8 bases fit TRBD1. The CDR3 sequence is 15 residues long. The V gene end was trimmed by 4 bases and the J gene end by 1 base; junction bases not matched to a gene: 3. Germline values: CDR1 SEHNR, CDR2 FQNEAQ (reference sequence).

The chain links TRBV3-1 (or the pseudogene TRBV3-2) to TRBJ2-6, with no clear D. Germline CDR1 LGHDT, CDR2 YNNKEL (reference sequence). V lost 1 base and J 1 base, leaving 8 bases between the germline ends. The CDR3 covers 16 residues. CDR3 residues: CASSQVYSSGANVLTF. The CDR3 bases are TGTGCCAGCAGCCAAGTGTACTCTTCTGGGGCCAACGTCCTGACTTTC.